The source of this T cell receptor beta chain is a study of T cells in Graves' hyperthyroidism and ophthalmopathy. General observations from the study: It was a median about 7.1 months before onset that the model predicted ophthalmopathy. Blood also carried most thyroid clonotypes expanded above 0.001.

This clonotype was detected ten times or more. No antigen is known for it. TCR beta CDR3 regions were amplified from RNA transcripts. TCR CDR3 underwent first-round RT-PCR with the HTBI primer set. Via MiXCR, TCRdb re-called the multiplex PCR reads, giving one row per CDR3 protein. Found here are approximately 610,000 distinct CDR3 sequences, 16% of them singletons; the top ten hold 15% to 20%. Diagnoses were made from clinical symptoms, serum measures (thyroxine and TRAb), thyroid ultrasound and orbital computed tomography. Source material for PBMCs was less than 12 ml fresh peripheral blood. The trim removed 8 bases at V and 6 bases at J, leaving 11 bases unmatched. This CDR3 spans 14 amino acids. Germline assignment: CDR1 MNHEY and CDR2 SVGEGT.

The sequence came from a woman aged 18-29 years with Graves' hyperthyroidism. The V gene is TRBV6-2 or TRBV6-3, the J gene TRBJ2-3, with 7 positions matching TRBD2. The specimen sequenced was blood. CDR3: CASVASGGADTQYF. In DNA form, the CDR3 reads TGTGCCAGCGTTGCTAGCGGCGGCGCGGATACGCAGTATTTT.